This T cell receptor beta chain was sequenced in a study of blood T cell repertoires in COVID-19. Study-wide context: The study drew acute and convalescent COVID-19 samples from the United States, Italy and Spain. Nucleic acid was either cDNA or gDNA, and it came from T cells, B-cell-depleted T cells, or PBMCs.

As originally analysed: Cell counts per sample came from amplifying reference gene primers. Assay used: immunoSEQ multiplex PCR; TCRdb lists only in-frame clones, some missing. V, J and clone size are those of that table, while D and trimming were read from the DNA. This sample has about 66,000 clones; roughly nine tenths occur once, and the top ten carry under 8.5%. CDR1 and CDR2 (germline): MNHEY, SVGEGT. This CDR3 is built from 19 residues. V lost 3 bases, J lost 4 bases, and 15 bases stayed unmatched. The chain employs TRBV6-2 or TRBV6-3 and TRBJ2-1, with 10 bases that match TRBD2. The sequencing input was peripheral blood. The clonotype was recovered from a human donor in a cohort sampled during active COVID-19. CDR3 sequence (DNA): TGTGCCAGCAGTTATGCTTGGGTGAGAGGACTAGCGGTATACAATGAGCAGTTCTTC. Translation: CASSYAWVRGLAVYNEQFF.